This T cell receptor beta chain was captured in a study of graft-versus-host responses after intestinal transplantation. Study details: The whole recipient group had anti-thymocyte globulin induction followed by tacrolimus and steroids for two to three years. Regarding the study as a whole: Allografts of patients with graft-donor T cell macrochimerism showed high graft-versus-host to host-versus-graft clone ratios. Early post-transplant falls in HvG clones accompanied the peak levels of circulating GvH clones. Recipient marrow contained GvH clones, some of which appeared first in ileum or blood.

Repertoires were generated with immunoSEQ multiplex PCR, while TCRdb's copy carries only in-frame clones and drops some. Of about 120,000 clones listed, about 93% are singletons. The CDR3 length is 16 residues. Per the germline V gene, CDR1 is SGHTA and CDR2 is FQGNSA. Trimming took off 4 bases at V and 5 bases at J, with 18 bases between the two ends. To note about this clone: Its specificity is unknown.

This sample comprised unstimulated CD4+ T cells sorted from spleen or lymph node cells, obtained before intestinal transplant. The TCR originated in a human donor who received an intestinal transplant. This chain connects TRBV7-2 to TRBJ2-1; perhaps D is TRBD1 or TRBD2 (5 bases each). The CDR3 loop is CASSSRGQGINNEQFF. CDR3 sequence (DNA): TGTGCCAGCAGCTCGCGAGGGCAGGGAATAAACAATGAGCAGTTCTTC. Combining the CDR3 with reference TRBV7-2 and TRBJ2-1 gives the whole variable domain GAGVSQSPSNKVTEKGKDVELRCDPISGHTALYWYRQSLGQGLEFLIYFQGNSAPDKSGLPSDRFSAERTGGSVSTLTIQRTQQEDSAVYLCASSSRGQGINNEQFFGPGTRLTVL.